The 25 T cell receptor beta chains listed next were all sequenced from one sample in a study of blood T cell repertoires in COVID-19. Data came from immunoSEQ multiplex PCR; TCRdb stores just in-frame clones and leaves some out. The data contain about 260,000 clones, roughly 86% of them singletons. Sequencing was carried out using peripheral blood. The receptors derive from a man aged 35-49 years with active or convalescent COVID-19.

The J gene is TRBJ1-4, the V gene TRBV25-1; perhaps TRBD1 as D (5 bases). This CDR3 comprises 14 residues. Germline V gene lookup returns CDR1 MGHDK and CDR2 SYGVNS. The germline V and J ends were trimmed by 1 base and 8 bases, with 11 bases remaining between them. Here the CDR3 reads CASSESGNREKLFF. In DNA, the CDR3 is TGTGCCAGCAGTGAATCAGGGAATAGGGAAAAACTGTTTTTT.

The CDR3 loop is CASSSSGVHEQFF. The CDR3 nucleotides read TGTGCCAGCAGCTCAAGCGGGGTACATGAGCAGTTCTTC. The rearrangement links TRBV7-3 to TRBJ2-1; 7 bases fit TRBD2. Germline-derived CDR1 and CDR2 are SGHTA and FQGTGA. The CDR3 totals 13 residues. The V and J ends lost 4 bases and 8 bases, in that order; junction bases with no gene match: 5.

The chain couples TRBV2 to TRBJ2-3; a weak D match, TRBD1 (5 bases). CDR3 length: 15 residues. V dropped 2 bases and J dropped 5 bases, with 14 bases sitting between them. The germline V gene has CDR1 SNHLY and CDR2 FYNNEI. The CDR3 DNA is TGTGCCAGCAGTGAACTCGGCAGGGTAGGAGATACGCAGTATTTT. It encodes CASSELGRVGDTQYF.

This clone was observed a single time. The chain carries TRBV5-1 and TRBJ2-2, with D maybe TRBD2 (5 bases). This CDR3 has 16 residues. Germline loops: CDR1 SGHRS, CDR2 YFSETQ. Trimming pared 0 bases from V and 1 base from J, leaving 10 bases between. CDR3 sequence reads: CASSLDSGGNTGELFF. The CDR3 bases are TGCGCCAGCAGCTTGGATTCCGGAGGGAACACCGGGGAGCTGTTTTTT.

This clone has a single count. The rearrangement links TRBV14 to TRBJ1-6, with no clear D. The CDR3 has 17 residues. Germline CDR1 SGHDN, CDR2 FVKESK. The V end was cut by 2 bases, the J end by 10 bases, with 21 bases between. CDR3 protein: CASSQRASSPRGSPLHF. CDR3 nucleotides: TGTGCCAGCAGCCAAAGAGCCTCAAGTCCGCGGGGATCACCCCTCCACTTT. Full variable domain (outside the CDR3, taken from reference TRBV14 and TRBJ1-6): EAGVTQFPSHSVIEKGQTVTLRCDPISGHDNLYWYRRVMGKEIKFLLHFVKESKQDESGMPNNRFLAERTGGTYSTLKVQPAELEDSGVYFCASSQRASSPRGSPLHFGNGTRLTVT.

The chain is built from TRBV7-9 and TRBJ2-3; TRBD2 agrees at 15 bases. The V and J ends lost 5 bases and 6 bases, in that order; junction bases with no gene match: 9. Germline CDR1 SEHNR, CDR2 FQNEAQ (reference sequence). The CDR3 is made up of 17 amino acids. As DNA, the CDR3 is TGTGCCAGCAGCGCTCGGACTAGCGGGAGGGGATGGGATACGCAGTATTTT. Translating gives CASSARTSGRGWDTQYF.

This CDR3 is CASSIVGAGGNTIYF. The CDR3 region has the DNA TGTGCCAGTAGTATAGTTGGGGCAGGTGGAAACACCATATATTTT. V usage is TRBV19 and J usage is TRBJ1-3; D perhaps matches TRBD1 (5 bases). The CDR3 is made up of 15 amino acids. The germline V and J ends were trimmed by 1 base and 3 bases, with 10 bases remaining between them. CDR1 and CDR2 from the germline V gene are LNHDA and SQIVND (reference sequence).

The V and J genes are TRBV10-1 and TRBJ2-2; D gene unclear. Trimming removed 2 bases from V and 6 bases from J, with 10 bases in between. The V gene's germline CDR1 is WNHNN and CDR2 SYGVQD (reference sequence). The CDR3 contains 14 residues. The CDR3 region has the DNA TGCGCCAGCAGTGAGCGGCTAGATGCCGGGGAGCTGTTTTTT. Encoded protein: CASSERLDAGELFF.

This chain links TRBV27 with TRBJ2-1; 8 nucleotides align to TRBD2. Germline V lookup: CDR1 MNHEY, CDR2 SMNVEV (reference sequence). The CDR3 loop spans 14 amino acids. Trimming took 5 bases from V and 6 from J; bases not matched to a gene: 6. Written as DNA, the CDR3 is TGTGCCAGCAGTCCCTGGACTAGCCCCAATGAGCAGTTCTTC. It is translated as CASSPWTSPNEQFF.

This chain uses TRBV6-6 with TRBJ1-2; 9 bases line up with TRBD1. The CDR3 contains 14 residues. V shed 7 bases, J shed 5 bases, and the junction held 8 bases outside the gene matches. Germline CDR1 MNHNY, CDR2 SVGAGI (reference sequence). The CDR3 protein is CASTSRDRVYGYTF. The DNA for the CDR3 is TGTGCCAGCACCTCCCGGGACAGGGTGTATGGCTACACCTTC.

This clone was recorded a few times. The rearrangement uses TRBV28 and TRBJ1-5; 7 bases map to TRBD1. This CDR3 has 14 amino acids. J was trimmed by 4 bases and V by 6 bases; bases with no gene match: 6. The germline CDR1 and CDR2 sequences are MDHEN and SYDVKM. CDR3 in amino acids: CASSPGQVNQPQHF. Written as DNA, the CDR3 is TGTGCCAGCAGCCCCGGACAGGTAAATCAGCCCCAGCATTTT.

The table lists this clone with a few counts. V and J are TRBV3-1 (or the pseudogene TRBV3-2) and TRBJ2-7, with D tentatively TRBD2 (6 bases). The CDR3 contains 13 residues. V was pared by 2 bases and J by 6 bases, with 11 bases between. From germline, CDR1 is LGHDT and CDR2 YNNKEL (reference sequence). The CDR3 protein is CASSQPRGSEQYF. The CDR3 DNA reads TGTGCCAGCAGCCAACCGCGGGGAAGCGAGCAGTACTTC.

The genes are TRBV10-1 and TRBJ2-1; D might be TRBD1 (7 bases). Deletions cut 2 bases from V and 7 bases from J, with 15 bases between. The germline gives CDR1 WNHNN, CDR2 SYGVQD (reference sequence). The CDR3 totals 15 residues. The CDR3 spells CASSEGGGPVNEQFF. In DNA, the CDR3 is TGCGCCAGCAGTGAGGGAGGGGGCCCGGTGAATGAGCAGTTCTTC.

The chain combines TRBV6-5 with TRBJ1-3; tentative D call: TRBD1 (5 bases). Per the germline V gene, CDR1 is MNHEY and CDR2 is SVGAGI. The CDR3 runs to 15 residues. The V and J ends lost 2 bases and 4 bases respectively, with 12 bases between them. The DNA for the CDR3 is TGTGCCAGCAGTTACCGGGGGACTTACGGAAACACCATATATTTT. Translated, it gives CASSYRGTYGNTIYF.

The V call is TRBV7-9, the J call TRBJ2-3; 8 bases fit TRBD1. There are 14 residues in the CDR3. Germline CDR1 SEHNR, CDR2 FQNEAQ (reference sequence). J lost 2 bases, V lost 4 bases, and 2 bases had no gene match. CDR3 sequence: CASSWTGHTDTQYF. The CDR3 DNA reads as TGTGCCAGCAGCTGGACAGGGCACACAGATACGCAGTATTTT.

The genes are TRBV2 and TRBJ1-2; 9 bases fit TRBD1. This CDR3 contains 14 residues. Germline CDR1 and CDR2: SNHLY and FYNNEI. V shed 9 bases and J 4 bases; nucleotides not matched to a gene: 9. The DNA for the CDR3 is TGTGCCAGTATACCGGGACAGGGTCTCTATGGCTACACCTTC. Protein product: CASIPGQGLYGYTF. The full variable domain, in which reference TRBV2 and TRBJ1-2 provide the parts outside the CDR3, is EPEVTQTPSHQVTQMGQEVILRCVPISNHLYFYWYRQILGQKVEFLVSFYNNEISEKSEIFDDQFSVERPDGSNFTLKIRSTKLEDSAMYFCASIPGQGLYGYTFGSGTRLTVV.

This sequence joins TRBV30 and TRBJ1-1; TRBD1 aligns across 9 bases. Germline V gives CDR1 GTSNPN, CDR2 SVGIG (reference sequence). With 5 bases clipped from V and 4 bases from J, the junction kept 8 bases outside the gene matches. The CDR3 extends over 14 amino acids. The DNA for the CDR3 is TGTGCCTGGGGCAAACGGACAGGGGCCACTGAAGCTTTCTTT. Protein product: CAWGKRTGATEAFF.

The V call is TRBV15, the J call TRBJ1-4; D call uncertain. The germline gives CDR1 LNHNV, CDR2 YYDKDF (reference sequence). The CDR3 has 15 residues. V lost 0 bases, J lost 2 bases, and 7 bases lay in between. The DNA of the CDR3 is TGTGCCACCAGCAGAGACCGGACTACTAATGAAAAACTGTTTTTT. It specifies CATSRDRTTNEKLFF.

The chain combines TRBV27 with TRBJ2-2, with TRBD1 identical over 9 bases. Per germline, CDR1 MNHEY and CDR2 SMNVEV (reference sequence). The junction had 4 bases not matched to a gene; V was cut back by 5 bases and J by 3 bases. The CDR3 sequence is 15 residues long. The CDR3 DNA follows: TGTGCCAGCAGTCCTGGACAGGGGTACACCGGGGAGCTGTTTTTT. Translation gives CASSPGQGYTGELFF.

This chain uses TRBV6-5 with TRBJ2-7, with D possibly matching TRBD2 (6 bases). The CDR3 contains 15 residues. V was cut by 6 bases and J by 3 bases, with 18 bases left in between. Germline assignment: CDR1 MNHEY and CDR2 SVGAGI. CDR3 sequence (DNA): TGTGCCAGCAGACGTTCCCTTAGCGGAGACTACGAGCAGTACTTC. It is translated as CASRRSLSGDYEQYF.

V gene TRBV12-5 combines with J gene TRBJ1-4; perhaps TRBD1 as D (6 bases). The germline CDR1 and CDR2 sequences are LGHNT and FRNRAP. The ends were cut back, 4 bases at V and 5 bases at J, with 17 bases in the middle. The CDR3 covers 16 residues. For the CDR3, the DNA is TGTGCTAGTGGTTCCGGAACAGGGCAGGGGAATGAAAAACTGTTTTTT. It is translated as CASGSGTGQGNEKLFF.

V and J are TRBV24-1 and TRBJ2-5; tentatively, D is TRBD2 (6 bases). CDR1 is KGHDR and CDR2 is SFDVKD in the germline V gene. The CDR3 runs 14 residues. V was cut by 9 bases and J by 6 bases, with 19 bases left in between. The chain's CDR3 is CATEAGLGVKTQYF. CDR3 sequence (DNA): TGTGCCACCGAGGCGGGGTTGGGGGTGAAGACCCAGTACTTC.

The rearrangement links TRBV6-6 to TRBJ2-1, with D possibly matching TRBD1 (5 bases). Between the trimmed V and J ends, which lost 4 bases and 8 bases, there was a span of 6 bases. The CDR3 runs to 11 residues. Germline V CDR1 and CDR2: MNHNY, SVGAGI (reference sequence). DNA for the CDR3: TGTGCCAGCAGTTCACAGGATGAGCAGTTCTTC. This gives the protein CASSSQDEQFF.

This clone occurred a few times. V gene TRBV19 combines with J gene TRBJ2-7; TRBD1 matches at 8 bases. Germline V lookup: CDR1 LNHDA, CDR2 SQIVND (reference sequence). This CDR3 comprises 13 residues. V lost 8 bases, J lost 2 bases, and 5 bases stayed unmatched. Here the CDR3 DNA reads TGTGCCAGTGGGACAGGTAGGACCTACGAGCAGTACTTC. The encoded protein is CASGTGRTYEQYF.

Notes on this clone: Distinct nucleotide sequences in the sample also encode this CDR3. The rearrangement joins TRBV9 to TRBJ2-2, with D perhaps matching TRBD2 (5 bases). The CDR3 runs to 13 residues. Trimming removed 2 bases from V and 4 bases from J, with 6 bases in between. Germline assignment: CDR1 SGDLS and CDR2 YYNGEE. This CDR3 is CASSVAGTGELFF. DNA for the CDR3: TGTGCCAGCAGCGTCGCGGGCACCGGGGAGCTGTTTTTT.